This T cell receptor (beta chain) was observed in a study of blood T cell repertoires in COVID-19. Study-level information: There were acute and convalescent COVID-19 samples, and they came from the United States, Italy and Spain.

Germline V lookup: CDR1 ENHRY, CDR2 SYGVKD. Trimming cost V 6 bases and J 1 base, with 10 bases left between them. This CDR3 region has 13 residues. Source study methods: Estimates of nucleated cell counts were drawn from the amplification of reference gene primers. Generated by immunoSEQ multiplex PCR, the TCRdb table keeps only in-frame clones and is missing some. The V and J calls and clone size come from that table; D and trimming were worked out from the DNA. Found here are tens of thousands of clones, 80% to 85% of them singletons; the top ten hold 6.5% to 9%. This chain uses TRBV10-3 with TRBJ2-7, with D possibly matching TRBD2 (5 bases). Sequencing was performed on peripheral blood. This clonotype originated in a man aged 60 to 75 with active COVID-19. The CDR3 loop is CAISSGISYEQYF. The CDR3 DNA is TGTGCCATCAGCTCCGGGATATCCTACGAGCAGTACTTC.